This T cell receptor (beta chain) originates from a study of blood T cell repertoires in COVID-19. CDR3 length equals 14 residues. Germline values: CDR1 SGHAT, CDR2 FQDESV (reference sequence). The V gene lost 3 bases and the J gene lost 1 base, with 9 bases spanning the gap. Per the study methods: From reference gene primer amplification, estimates of nucleated cell counts were derived. Some clones are missing from TCRdb's copy, which holds only in-frame ones; the method was immunoSEQ multiplex PCR. The V and J calls and clone size come from that table; D and trimming were worked out from the DNA. The table lists about 59,000 clones, less than 75% of them singletons, with roughly 18% in the top ten.

The chain employs TRBV11-1 and TRBJ1-2; D gene unclear. This receptor was taken from a woman between 50 and 59 years old with active or convalescent COVID-19. Sequences were obtained from peripheral blood. CDR3 in DNA: TGTGCCAGCAGCTTTTCCGGGGATAACTATGGCTACACCTTC. Its protein product is CASSFSGDNYGYTF.